The rows below give T cell receptor beta chains drawn from one sample of a study of cytomegalovirus exposure and HLA in healthy donors. Repertoires were generated with immunoSEQ multiplex PCR, while TCRdb's copy carries only in-frame clones and drops some. Of about 140,000 clones listed, approximately 80% were seen once; the top ten hold about 2.2%. The sequencing input was PBMCs. These receptors originate from a young woman in good health and CMV-seropositive. Each CDR3 is given with its conserved first and last residue. A D gene is named only where the DNA matches it firmly. Clone sizes are given selectively: once, few, many, or a class where the clone is expanded.

clone size | D gene | J gene | CDR3 length | V gene | CDR3 DNA | CDR3 protein
- | - | TRBJ2-2 | 13 | TRBV5-4 | TGTGCCAGCAGCTCGGCAGGGTTTCGGCAGCTGTTTTTT | CASSSAGFRQLFF
- | TRBD1 | TRBJ2-7 | 15 | TRBV7-9 | TGTGCCAGCAGCTTAGGGGACAGGGCGGCTTACGAGCAGTACTTC | CASSLGDRAAYEQYF
- | TRBD1 | TRBJ1-2 | 12 | TRBV30 | TGTGCCTGGAGTCTGCCAGGGGGTGGCTACACCTTC | CAWSLPGGGYTF
- | - | TRBJ1-2 | 14 | TRBV5-5 | TGTGCCAGCAGCTTGGCCCCGGGTCTCTATGGCTACACCTTC | CASSLAPGLYGYTF
- | TRBD1 | TRBJ1-2 | 16 | TRBV5-1 | TGCGCCAGCAGCTCCCTCCGGGACAGGGGTGTGTATGGCTACACCTTC | CASSSLRDRGVYGYTF
- | - | TRBJ1-4 | 14 | TRBV9 | TGTGCCAGCAGCGTAGGGTTTGAGAATGAAAAACTGTTTTTT | CASSVGFENEKLFF
- | TRBD1 | TRBJ2-7 | 16 | TRBV7-2 | TGTGCCAGCAGCTTAGCTTTGACAGGGAATACCTACGAGCAGTACTTC | CASSLALTGNTYEQYF
- | TRBD1 | TRBJ1-2 | 13 | TRBV5-1 | TGCGCCAGCAGCTTGGAGGGGGCGGGTGGCTACACCTTC | CASSLEGAGGYTF
- | TRBD1 | TRBJ2-7 | 14 | TRBV6-1 | TGTGCCAGCAGTGTTAGGGACAGGGGCTACGAGCAGTACTTC | CASSVRDRGYEQYF
- | TRBD1 | TRBJ2-2 | 20 | TRBV5-1 | TGCGCCAGCAGCTTGGGTTTGCTCGACACGGGGACAGGCCCCACCGGGGAGCTGTTTTTT | CASSLGLLDTGTGPTGELFF
few | - | TRBJ2-7 | 13 | TRBV5-4 | TGTGCCAGCAGCCCGAGCGGCTCCTACGAGCAGTACTTC | CASSPSGSYEQYF
- | TRBD1 | TRBJ2-7 | 16 | TRBV5-1 | TGCGCCAGCAGCTTGTCTACGACAGGGGCAACCTACGAGCAGTACTTC | CASSLSTTGATYEQYF
- | - | TRBJ1-6 | 14 | TRBV5-1 | TGCGCCAGCAGAGCAGGGGCTGGGGATTCACCCCTCCACTTT | CASRAGAGDSPLHF
- | TRBD1 | TRBJ1-5 | 15 | TRBV6-1 | TGTGCCAGCATTCCTACGGGACAGGGTAATCAGCCCCAGCATTTT | CASIPTGQGNQPQHF
- | - | TRBJ2-7 | 14 | TRBV6-6 | TGTGCCAGCAGCAAACAGGGTTCCCCCTACGAGCAGTACTTC | CASSKQGSPYEQYF
- | TRBD2 | TRBJ2-1 | 16 | TRBV19 | TGTGCCAGTAGCAGGACTAGCGGGGGGCCCTACAATGAGCAGTTCTTC | CASSRTSGGPYNEQFF
- | TRBD2 | TRBJ2-1 | 15 | TRBV19 | TGTGCCAGTAGTATTTTGGGGGGGAACTACAATGAGCAGTTCTTC | CASSILGGNYNEQFF
- | - | TRBJ2-7 | 15 | TRBV6-1 | TGTGCCAGCAGTGATTGGTCGGACAGAAACTACGAGCAGTACTTC | CASSDWSDRNYEQYF
once | TRBD1 | TRBJ2-5 | 15 | TRBV4-1 | TGCGCCAGCAGCCAGTTAGGGGGCACAGAAGAGACCCAGTACTTC | CASSQLGGTEETQYF
- | - | TRBJ1-3 | 14 | TRBV18 | TGTGCCAGCTCACCAAGCAGGTCTGGAAACACCATATATTTT | CASSPSRSGNTIYF
- | TRBD1 | TRBJ1-5 | 14 | TRBV2 | TGTGCCAGCAGTGGGGACAGCGGCAATCAGCCCCAGCATTTT | CASSGDSGNQPQHF
- | TRBD1 | TRBJ2-1 | 17 | TRBV2 | TGTGCCAGCAGCACTTCCCCCGGGACAGGATCTTACAATGAGCAGTTCTTC | CASSTSPGTGSYNEQFF
few | TRBD1 | TRBJ1-4 | 15 | TRBV5-1 | TGCGCCAGCAGCTTTATGGACAGGGGAGGAGAAAAACTGTTTTTT | CASSFMDRGGEKLFF
once | - | TRBJ2-1 | 14 | TRBV7-9 | TGTGCCAGCAGCTCGGGCAGGGGGGACAATGAGCAGTTCTTC | CASSSGRGDNEQFF
- | - | TRBJ1-2 | 13 | TRBV2 | TGTGCCAGCAGATGGGGGGTGAACTATGGCTACACCTTC | CASRWGVNYGYTF
once | TRBD1 | TRBJ1-3 | 16 | TRBV5-1 | TGCGCCAGCAGCTTGGGGGACAGGCTCTCTGGAAACACCATATATTTT | CASSLGDRLSGNTIYF
- | - | TRBJ2-1 | 14 | TRBV5-1 | TGCGCCAGCAGTTCCGCCACAGACGTCGGTGAGCAGTTCTTC | CASSSATDVGEQFF
- | - | TRBJ2-2 | 17 | TRBV10-3 | TGTGCCATCAGTGAGTCACCGGGCGGGGGCTACACCGGGGAGCTGTTTTTT | CAISESPGGGYTGELFF
- | TRBD1 | TRBJ2-7 | 13 | TRBV18 | TGTGCCAGCTCACCGACAGGGGTCGACGAGCAGTACTTC | CASSPTGVDEQYF